A single T cell receptor beta chain is shown here with its context. The antigen remains undetermined. This specimen belongs to a study of T cell responses to AZD1222 COVID-19 vaccine. Whole-study results and caveats: Nearly half of spike-specific TCRs reportedly go after variant regions that carry no mutations. Most donors were white British and more were female, and clonal diversity was possibly underestimated. Scientists sampled the repertoires only once the peak T cell response had passed. Only a handful of people who got AZD1222 tested seropositive at baseline.

TCRdb's table, derived via immunoSEQ multiplex PCR, lists solely in-frame clones and lacks some. The table shows over 150,000 clones, with 75% to 90% occurring only once. V gave up 1 base and J gave up 1 base, with 3 bases separating them. Germline lookup yields CDR1 MGHRA and CDR2 YSYEKL. The CDR3 consists of 13 residues. The V call is TRBV4-1, the J call TRBJ2-3; D is unresolved. The sequenced sample was peripheral blood, obtained on day 0 of AZD1222 vaccination. This TCR was recovered from an adult in good health. The CDR3 DNA sequence: TGCGCCAGCAGCCAAGCGGGCACAGATACGCAGTATTTT. This translates into CASSQAGTDTQYF.